Listed below are T cell receptor beta chains from one sample, sequenced in a study of T-cell reconstitution after alpha-beta-depleted transplantation in children. TCRdb used MiXCR to reprocess the PCR reads, holding one entry per CDR3 protein. The data hold a few hundred thousand distinct CDR3 sequences, with 13% observed a single time. The specimen was PBMCs, mostly from graft donor cells, collected 360 days after TCRalphabeta/CD19-depleted stem cell transplant. These receptors originate from a male patient between 5 and 17 years old who had a stem cell transplant for acute myeloid leukemia, so the T cells may come from the graft donor. The CDR3 runs from the conserved cysteine through the conserved F or W. The D gene is left open where the match is weak. Clone size appears in some rows only: once, few, many, or a class for an expanded clone.

>TRBJ2-7|-|-|TRBV12-3/TRBV12-4
TGTGCCAGCAGTTTAGGGGCAGGGCGAATGGTGGACGAGCAGTACTTC
CASSLGAGRMVDEQYF
>TRBJ2-7|-|-|TRBV20-1
TGCAGTGCTAGAGACAGGGTCCTGAGCTCCTACGAGCAGTACTTC
CSARDRVLSSYEQYF
>TRBJ2-6|-|TRBD1|TRBV27
TGTGCCAGCAGTACACAGGGGGCTAGTGGGGCCAACGTCCTGACTTTC
CASSTQGASGANVLTF
>TRBJ2-2|-|-|TRBV2
TGTGCCAGCAGTGGGCAGGGGAGCACCGGGGAGCTGTTTTTT
CASSGQGSTGELFF
>TRBJ2-1|-|-|TRBV6-5
TGTGCCAGCAGTTACTCGTTGCCAAACAATGAGCAGTTCTTC
CASSYSLPNNEQFF
>TRBJ2-2|-|TRBD1|TRBV4-1
TGCGCCAGCAGCCGGCAGACAGGGGGGCACACCGGGGAGCTGTTTTTT
CASSRQTGGHTGELFF
>TRBJ2-2|many|-|TRBV20-1
TGCAGTGCTAGTGGGTTCTCCACCGGGGAGCTGTTTTTT
CSASGFSTGELFF
>TRBJ2-1|-|TRBD2|TRBV5-1
TGCGCCAGCAGCTTGGTCGGCGGGAGAGGGATCAATGAGCAGTTCTTC
CASSLVGGRGINEQFF
>TRBJ2-5|many|TRBD1|TRBV20-1
TGCAGTGCTAGGCGATGGGGACAGGAAGAGACCCAGTACTTC
CSARRWGQEETQYF
>TRBJ2-2|few|TRBD2|TRBV28
TGTGCCAGCAGTTTTCAAGCGGGAGGTCTGGCCGGGGAGCTGTTTTTT
CASSFQAGGLAGELFF
>TRBJ1-2|few|-|TRBV4-3
TGCGCCAGCAGCCAAAAGGGACTCTTTTATGGCTACACCTTC
CASSQKGLFYGYTF